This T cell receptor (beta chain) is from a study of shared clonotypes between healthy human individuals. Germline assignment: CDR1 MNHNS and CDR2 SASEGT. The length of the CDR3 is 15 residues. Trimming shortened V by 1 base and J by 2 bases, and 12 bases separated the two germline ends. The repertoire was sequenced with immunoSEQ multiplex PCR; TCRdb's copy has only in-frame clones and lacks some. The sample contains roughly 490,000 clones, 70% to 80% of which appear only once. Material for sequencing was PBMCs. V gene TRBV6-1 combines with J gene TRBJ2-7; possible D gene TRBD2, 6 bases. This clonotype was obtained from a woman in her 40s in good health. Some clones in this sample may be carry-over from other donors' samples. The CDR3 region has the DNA TGTGCCAGCAGTGAAGAGGCGGGGAGCACCTACGAGCAGTACTTC. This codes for CASSEEAGSTYEQYF.